This TCR beta chain was documented in a study of T-cell reconstitution after alpha-beta-depleted transplantation in children. The study, taken as a whole, reports: T-cell counts and diversity were attributed mostly to newly produced T cells one year after transplant. Surviving thymic progenitors and recipient T cells were the source of high TCRbeta diversity at day 60 in some patients.

This clonotype was observed once. Its antigen is currently unknown. A TCRbeta library incorporating unique molecular identifiers was prepared. TCRdb fed the PCR reads into MiXCR, producing one record per CDR3 protein. Here the sample spans 700,000 to 950,000 distinct CDR3 sequences, approximately 15% being singletons. Looked up from germline, CDR1 is SGDLS and CDR2 is YYNGEE. V gave up 0 bases and J gave up 3 bases, with 20 bases separating them. CDR3 length equals 18 residues. This material consisted of PBMCs, mostly from graft donor cells, taken 360 days after TCRalphabeta/CD19-depleted stem cell transplant. The TCR sequence derives from a male patient younger than 18 who had a stem cell transplant for acute lymphoblastic leukemia, so the T cells may come from the graft donor. This chain connects TRBV9 to TRBJ2-3; possibly TRBD1 or TRBD2 for D (5 bases each). CDR3 sequence (DNA): TGTGCCAGCAGCGTAGGGGGACCATCTTTCGGCTTTACAGATACGCAGTATTTT. This gives the protein CASSVGGPSFGFTDTQYF.